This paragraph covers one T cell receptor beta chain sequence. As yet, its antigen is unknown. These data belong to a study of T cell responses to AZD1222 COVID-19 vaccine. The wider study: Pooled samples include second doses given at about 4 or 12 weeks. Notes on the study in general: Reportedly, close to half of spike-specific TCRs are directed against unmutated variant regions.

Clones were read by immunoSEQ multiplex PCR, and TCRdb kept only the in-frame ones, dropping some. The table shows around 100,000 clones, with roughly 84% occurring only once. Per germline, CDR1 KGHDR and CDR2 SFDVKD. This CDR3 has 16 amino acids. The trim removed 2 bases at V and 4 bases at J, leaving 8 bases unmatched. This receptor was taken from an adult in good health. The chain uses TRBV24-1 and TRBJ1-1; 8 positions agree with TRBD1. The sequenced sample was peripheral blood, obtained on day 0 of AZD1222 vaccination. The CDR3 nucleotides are TGTGCCACCAGTGATTCAGGACAGGGCTTTGCCACTGAAGCTTTCTTT. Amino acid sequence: CATSDSGQGFATEAFF.